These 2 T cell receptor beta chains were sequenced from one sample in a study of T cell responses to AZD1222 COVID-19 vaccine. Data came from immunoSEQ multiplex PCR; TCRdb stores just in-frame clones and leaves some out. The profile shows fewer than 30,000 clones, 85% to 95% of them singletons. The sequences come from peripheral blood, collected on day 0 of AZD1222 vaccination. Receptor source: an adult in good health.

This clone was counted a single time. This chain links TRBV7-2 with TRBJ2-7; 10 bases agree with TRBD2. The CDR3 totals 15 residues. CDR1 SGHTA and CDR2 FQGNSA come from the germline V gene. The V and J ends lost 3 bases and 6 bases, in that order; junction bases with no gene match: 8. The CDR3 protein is CASSLTSGLGGEQYF. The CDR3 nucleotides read TGTGCCAGCAGCTTGACTAGCGGGTTGGGTGGCGAGCAGTACTTC.

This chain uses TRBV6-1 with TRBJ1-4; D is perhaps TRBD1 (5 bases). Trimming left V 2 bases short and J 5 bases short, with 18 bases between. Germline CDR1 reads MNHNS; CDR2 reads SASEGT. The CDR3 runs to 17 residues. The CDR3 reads CASSEPYYETENEKLFF. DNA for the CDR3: TGTGCCAGCAGTGAACCGTATTATGAGACAGAAAATGAAAAACTGTTTTTT.